A selection of T cell receptor beta chains follows, all from one sample in a study of CD8 T cells in ankylosing spondylitis. TCRdb reprocessed the 5' RACE reads with MiXCR, giving one entry per CDR3 protein. This sample has under 400,000 distinct CDR3 sequences, with around a tenth found just once. Sequenced input: blood, either unsorted or a sorted T cell fraction (not recorded which). The receptor set was obtained from a female donor with ankylosing spondylitis or in good health (not recorded which). CDR3s include the opening cysteine and the closing phenylalanine or tryptophan. Fields, in order: V gene, clone size, J gene, D gene, CDR3 protein, CDR3 DNA. D genes are given only for firm matches. Only part of the rows carry a size: once, few, many, or a class if the clone is expanded.

TRBV28,-,TRBJ1-2,-,CASSIPQGSYGYTF,TGTGCCAGCAGCATCCCTCAGGGAAGCTATGGCTACACCTTC
TRBV24-1,many,TRBJ2-7,-,CATSEGSQLFGQYF,TGTGCCACCAGTGAAGGTTCCCAATTGTTCGGGCAGTACTTC
TRBV20-1,-,TRBJ2-7,TRBD1,CSAPHPGQRSYEQYF,TGCAGTGCACCTCACCCGGGACAGCGGTCCTACGAGCAGTACTTC
TRBV28,few,TRBJ2-2,-,CASSSLRSWGAPGELFF,TGTGCCAGCAGTTCCTTACGATCTTGGGGGGCGCCCGGGGAGCTGTTTTTT
TRBV5-1,few,TRBJ2-3,TRBD2,CASSTGLAGAQSTDTQYF,TGCGCCAGCAGTACCGGACTAGCGGGGGCCCAGAGCACAGATACGCAGTATTTT
TRBV29-1,-,TRBJ2-7,TRBD2,CSVTSGKTYEQYF,TGCAGCGTGACTAGCGGGAAAACCTACGAGCAGTACTTC
TRBV21-1,few,TRBJ2-7,-,CASNELARYEQYF,TGTGCCAGCAACGAGCTAGCTCGTTACGAGCAGTACTTC
TRBV20-1,many,TRBJ2-3,TRBD1,CSGKDRGLTDTQYF,TGCAGTGGCAAGGACAGGGGGCTCACAGATACGCAGTATTTT
TRBV3-1,few,TRBJ2-1,TRBD1,CASSPDRGQYNEQFF,TGTGCCAGCAGCCCGGACAGGGGGCAGTACAATGAGCAGTTCTTC
TRBV20-1,many,TRBJ2-3,-,CSALQMGHSPDTQYF,TGCAGTGCCCTCCAAATGGGCCACTCCCCAGATACGCAGTATTTT
TRBV12-3/TRBV12-4,many,TRBJ1-3,-,CASSFQGRGNTIYF,TGTGCCAGCAGTTTCCAGGGGCGCGGAAACACCATATATTTT
TRBV12-3/TRBV12-4,few,TRBJ2-2,-,CASSLFGSYTGELFF,TGTGCCAGCAGTTTATTCGGGAGTTATACCGGGGAGCTGTTTTTT
TRBV3-1,-,TRBJ2-2,-,CATCQRRGPTGELFF,TGTGCCACCTGCCAGCGCAGGGGACCCACCGGGGAGCTGTTTTTT
TRBV20-1,many,TRBJ1-5,-,CSARRQVQNQPQHF,TGCAGTGCTAGGCGGCAGGTTCAAAATCAGCCCCAGCATTTT
TRBV20-1,few,TRBJ1-4,-,CSAIKGINEKLFF,TGCAGTGCTATTAAGGGTATAAATGAAAAACTGTTTTTT
TRBV5-1,many,TRBJ2-2,-,CASREDRWGTGELFF,TGCGCCAGCAGGGAAGACAGGTGGGGCACCGGGGAGCTGTTTTTT
TRBV28,few,TRBJ2-5,TRBD1,CASSLSDFLHPGTALQETQYF,TGTGCCAGCAGTTTATCGGACTTCCTCCACCCCGGGACAGCGCTTCAAGAGACCCAGTACTTC
TRBV5-1,few,TRBJ1-1,TRBD1,CASSSGGTEMNTEAFF,TGCGCCAGCAGCTCCGGGGGGACAGAAATGAACACTGAAGCTTTCTTT
TRBV5-1,-,TRBJ2-3,-,CASVIAEMSTDTQYF,TGCGCCAGCGTCATAGCGGAGATGAGCACAGATACGCAGTATTTT
TRBV24-1,many,TRBJ1-2,-,CATSDLRGYTF,TGTGCCACCAGTGATTTGCGGGGCTACACCTTC
TRBV20-1,few,TRBJ2-1,-,CSARLAVEQFF,TGCAGTGCTAGGTTAGCGGTTGAGCAGTTCTTC
TRBV5-1,many,TRBJ1-1,TRBD1,CASSLPGTENTEAFF,TGCGCCAGCAGCTTGCCCGGGACAGAAAACACTGAAGCTTTCTTT
TRBV12-3/TRBV12-4,many,TRBJ2-3,TRBD1,CASSSGQGFTDTQYF,TGTGCCAGCAGCTCCGGACAGGGATTCACAGATACGCAGTATTTT
TRBV29-1,-,TRBJ2-6,-,CSVGAGNGANVLTF,TGCAGCGTTGGAGCAGGGAACGGGGCCAACGTCCTGACTTTC
TRBV20-1,few,TRBJ1-5,TRBD1,CSAPKWGQINQPQHF,TGCAGTGCTCCAAAGTGGGGACAGATCAATCAGCCCCAGCATTTT
TRBV20-1,-,TRBJ2-7,-,CSARVLGADEQYF,TGCAGTGCTAGAGTTTTGGGCGCAGACGAGCAGTACTTC
TRBV20-1,-,TRBJ2-4,-,CSARDGAPNKNIQYF,TGCAGTGCTAGAGATGGGGCTCCAAACAAAAACATTCAGTACTTC
TRBV11-1,-,TRBJ2-2,-,CASSLVPLRAGWQGTGELFF,TGTGCCAGCAGCTTAGTGCCGTTACGCGCAGGTTGGCAGGGCACCGGGGAGCTGTTTTTT
TRBV5-1,-,TRBJ2-2,-,CANSKRTDTGELFF,TGCGCCAACAGCAAGCGGACGGACACCGGGGAGCTGTTTTTT
TRBV28,-,TRBJ2-2,TRBD2,CASSLAIGLAGVDTGELFF,TGTGCCAGCAGTCTTGCGATAGGACTAGCGGGAGTCGACACCGGGGAGCTGTTTTTT
TRBV5-5,few,TRBJ2-5,TRBD1,CASYTGQGLKTQYF,TGTGCCAGCTATACGGGACAGGGGTTAAAGACCCAGTACTTC
TRBV28,many,TRBJ2-1,TRBD1,CASSEVQTGGGIEQFF,TGTGCCAGCAGCGAAGTTCAGACAGGGGGGGGGATTGAGCAGTTCTTC
TRBV15,many,TRBJ1-1,-,CATSRDGINTEAFF,TGTGCCACCAGCAGAGACGGGATTAACACTGAAGCTTTCTTT
TRBV20-1,many,TRBJ2-1,-,CSARSFMGVDEQFF,TGCAGTGCTAGATCGTTCATGGGTGTCGATGAGCAGTTCTTC
TRBV5-6,many,TRBJ2-2,TRBD2,CASITWATSGETGELFF,TGTGCCAGCATTACTTGGGCGACTAGCGGGGAGACCGGGGAGCTGTTTTTT
TRBV5-6,-,TRBJ2-6,TRBD1,CASSWGQYSGANVLTF,TGTGCCAGCAGCTGGGGACAGTACTCTGGGGCCAACGTCCTGACTTTC
TRBV5-1,many,TRBJ2-5,-,CASSLSEETQYF,TGCGCCAGCAGCTTAAGCGAAGAGACCCAGTACTTC
TRBV9,many,TRBJ2-1,-,CASSVADEQFF,TGTGCCAGCAGCGTAGCAGATGAGCAGTTCTTC